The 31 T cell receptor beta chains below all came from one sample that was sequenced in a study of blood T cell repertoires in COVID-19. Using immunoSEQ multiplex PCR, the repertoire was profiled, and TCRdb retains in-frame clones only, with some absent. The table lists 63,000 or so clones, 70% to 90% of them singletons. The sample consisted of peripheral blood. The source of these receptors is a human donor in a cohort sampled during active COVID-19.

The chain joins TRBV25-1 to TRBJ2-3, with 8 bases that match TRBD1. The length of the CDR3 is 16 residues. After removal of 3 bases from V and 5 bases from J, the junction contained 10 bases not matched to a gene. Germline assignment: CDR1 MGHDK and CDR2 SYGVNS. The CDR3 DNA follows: TGTGCCAGCAGTGAGTCCCGGACAGGGAGGATAGATACGCAGTATTTT. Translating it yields CASSESRTGRIDTQYF.

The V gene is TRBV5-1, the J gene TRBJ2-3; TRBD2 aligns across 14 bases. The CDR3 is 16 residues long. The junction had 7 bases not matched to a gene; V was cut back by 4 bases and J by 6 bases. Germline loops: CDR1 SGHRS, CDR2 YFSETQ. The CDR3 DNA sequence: TGCGCCAGCAGCGTGGGACTAGCGGGAGTGTCGGATACGCAGTATTTT. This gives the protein CASSVGLAGVSDTQYF.

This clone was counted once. The CDR3 bases are TGTGCCAGCAGCCTGACTACTCCCACTGAAGCTTTCTTT. It translates to CASSLTTPTEAFF. The gene calls are TRBV3-1 (or the pseudogene TRBV3-2) and TRBJ1-1, with D hard to call. Trimming left V 4 bases short and J 4 bases short, with 10 bases between. The CDR3 spans 13 residues. The germline gives CDR1 LGHDT, CDR2 YNNKEL (reference sequence).

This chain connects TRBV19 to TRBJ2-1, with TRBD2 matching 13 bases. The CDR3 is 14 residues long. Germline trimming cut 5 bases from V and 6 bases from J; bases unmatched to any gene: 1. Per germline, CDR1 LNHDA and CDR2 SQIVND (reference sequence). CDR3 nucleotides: TGTGCCAGTAGTCGGACTAGCGGGGGCAATGAGCAGTTCTTC. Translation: CASSRTSGGNEQFF.

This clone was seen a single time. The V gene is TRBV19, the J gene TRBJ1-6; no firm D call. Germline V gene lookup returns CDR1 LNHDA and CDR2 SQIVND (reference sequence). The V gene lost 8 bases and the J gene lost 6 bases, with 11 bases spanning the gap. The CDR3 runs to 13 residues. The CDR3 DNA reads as TGTGCCAGTTCTTTAGACTTTAATTCACCCCTCCACTTT. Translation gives CASSLDFNSPLHF.

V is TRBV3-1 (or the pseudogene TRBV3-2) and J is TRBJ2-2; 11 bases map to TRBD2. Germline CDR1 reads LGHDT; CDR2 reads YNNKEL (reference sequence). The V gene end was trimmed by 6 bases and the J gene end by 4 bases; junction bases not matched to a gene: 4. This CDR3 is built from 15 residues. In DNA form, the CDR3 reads TGTGCCAGCAGGCTAGCGGGAGGAAGCACCGGGGAGCTGTTTTTT. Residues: CASRLAGGSTGELFF.

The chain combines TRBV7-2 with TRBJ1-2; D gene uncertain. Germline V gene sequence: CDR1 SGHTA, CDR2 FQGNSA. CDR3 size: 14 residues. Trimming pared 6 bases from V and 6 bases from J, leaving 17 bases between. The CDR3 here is CASSPQSGVNGYTF. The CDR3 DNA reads TGTGCCAGCAGTCCCCAATCCGGGGTCAATGGCTACACCTTC.

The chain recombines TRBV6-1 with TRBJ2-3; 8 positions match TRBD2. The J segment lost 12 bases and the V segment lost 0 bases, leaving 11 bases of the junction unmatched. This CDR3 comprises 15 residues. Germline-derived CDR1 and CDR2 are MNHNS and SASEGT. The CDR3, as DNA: TGTGCCAGCAGTGAAGCGGCACTAGCGGTGGAGGGCCAGTATTTT. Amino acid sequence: CASSEAALAVEGQYF.

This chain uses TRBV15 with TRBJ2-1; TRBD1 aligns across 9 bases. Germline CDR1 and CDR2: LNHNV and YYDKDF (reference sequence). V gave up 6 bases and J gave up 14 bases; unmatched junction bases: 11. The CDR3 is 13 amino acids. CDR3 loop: CATREERQGVEFF. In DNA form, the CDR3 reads TGTGCCACCAGAGAGGAACGACAGGGGGTAGAGTTCTTC.

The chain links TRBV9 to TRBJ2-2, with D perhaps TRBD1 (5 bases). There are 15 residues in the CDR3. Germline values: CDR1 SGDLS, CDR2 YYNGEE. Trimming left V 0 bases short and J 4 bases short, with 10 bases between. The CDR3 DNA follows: TGTGCCAGCAGCGTAGCTGGAAGGGGCACCGGGGAGCTGTTTTTT. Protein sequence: CASSVAGRGTGELFF.

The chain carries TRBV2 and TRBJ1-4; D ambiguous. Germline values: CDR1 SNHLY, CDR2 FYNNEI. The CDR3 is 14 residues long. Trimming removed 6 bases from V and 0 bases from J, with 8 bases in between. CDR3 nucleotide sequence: TGTGCCAGCAGATCGGTGGCAACTAATGAAAAACTGTTTTTT. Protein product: CASRSVATNEKLFF.

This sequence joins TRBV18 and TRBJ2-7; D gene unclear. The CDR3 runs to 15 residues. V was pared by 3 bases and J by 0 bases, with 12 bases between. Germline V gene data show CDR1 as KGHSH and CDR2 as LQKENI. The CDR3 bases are TGTGCCAGCTCACCTAGTGTTAAAAGCTCCTACGAGCAGTACTTC. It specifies CASSPSVKSSYEQYF.

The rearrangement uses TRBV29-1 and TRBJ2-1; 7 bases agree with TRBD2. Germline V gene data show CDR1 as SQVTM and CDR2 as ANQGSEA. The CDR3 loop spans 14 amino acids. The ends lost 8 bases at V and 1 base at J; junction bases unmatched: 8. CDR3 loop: CSHGEGGSYNEQFF. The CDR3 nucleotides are TGCAGCCATGGTGAGGGAGGGTCCTACAATGAGCAGTTCTTC.

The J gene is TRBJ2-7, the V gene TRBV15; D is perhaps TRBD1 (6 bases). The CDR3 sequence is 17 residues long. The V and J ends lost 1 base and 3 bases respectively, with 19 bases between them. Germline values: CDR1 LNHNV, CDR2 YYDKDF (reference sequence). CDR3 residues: CATSRGGRQASLYEQYF. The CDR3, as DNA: TGTGCCACCAGCAGAGGGGGTCGACAGGCCTCGCTCTACGAGCAGTACTTC.

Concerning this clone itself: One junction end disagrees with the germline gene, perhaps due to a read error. The chain's CDR3 is CASSLIGGASGSFEQFF. The CDR3 bases are TGTGCTAGCAGCTTAATCGGTGGCGCTAGCGGGAGTTTTGAGCAGTTCTTC. The rearrangement uses TRBV7-7 and TRBJ2-1; the match to TRBD2 covers 10 bases. The CDR3 runs 17 residues. The germline gives CDR1 SSHAT, CDR2 FNYEAQ (reference sequence).

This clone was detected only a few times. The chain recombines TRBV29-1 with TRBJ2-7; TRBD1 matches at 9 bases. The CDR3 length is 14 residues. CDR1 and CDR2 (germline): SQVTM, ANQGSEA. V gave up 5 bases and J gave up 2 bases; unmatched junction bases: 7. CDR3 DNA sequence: TGCAGCGTTATGAGAGGGACAGGGACCTACGAGCAGTACTTC. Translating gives CSVMRGTGTYEQYF.

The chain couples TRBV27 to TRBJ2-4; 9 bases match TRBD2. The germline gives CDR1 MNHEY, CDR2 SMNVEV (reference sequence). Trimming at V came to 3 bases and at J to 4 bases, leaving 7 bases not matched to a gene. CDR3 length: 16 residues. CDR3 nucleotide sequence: TGTGCCAGCAGTTTCAGTGCTAGCGGGAATAAAAACATTCAGTACTTC. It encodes CASSFSASGNKNIQYF.

CDR3 region: CASSLKSGILHEQFF. As DNA, the CDR3 is TGTGCCAGCAGCTTAAAAAGCGGGATACTGCATGAGCAGTTCTTC. The chain employs TRBV7-9 and TRBJ2-1; 7 positions agree with TRBD2. The CDR3 runs 15 residues. Per the germline V gene, CDR1 is SEHNR and CDR2 is FQNEAQ (reference sequence). The V segment lost 2 bases and the J segment 8 bases; nucleotides outside the gene matches: 9.

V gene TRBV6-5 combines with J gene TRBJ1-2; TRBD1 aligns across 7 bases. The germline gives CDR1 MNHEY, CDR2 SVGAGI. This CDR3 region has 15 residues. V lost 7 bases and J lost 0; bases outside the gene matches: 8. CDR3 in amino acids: CASNRDSLSNYGYTF. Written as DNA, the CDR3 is TGTGCCAGCAACCGGGACAGCTTGTCTAACTATGGCTACACCTTC.

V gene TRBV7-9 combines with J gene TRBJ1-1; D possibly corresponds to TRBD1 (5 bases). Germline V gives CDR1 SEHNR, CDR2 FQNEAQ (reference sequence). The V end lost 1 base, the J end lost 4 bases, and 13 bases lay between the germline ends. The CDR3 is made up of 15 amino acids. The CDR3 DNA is TGTGCCAGCAGCTTAGACCAGGGCCATAGCACTGAAGCTTTCTTT. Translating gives CASSLDQGHSTEAFF.

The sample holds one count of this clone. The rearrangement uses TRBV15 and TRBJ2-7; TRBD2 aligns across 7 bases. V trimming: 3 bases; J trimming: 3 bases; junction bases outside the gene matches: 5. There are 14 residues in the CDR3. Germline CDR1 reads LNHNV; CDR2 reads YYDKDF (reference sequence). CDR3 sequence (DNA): TGTGCCACCAGCAGCGGACTAGTAAACTACGAGCAGTACTTC. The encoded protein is CATSSGLVNYEQYF.

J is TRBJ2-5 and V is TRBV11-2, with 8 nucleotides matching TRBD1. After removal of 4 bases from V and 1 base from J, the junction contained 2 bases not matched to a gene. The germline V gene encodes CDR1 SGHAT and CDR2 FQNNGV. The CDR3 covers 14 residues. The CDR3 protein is CASSSDRAQETQYF. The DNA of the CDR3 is TGTGCCAGCAGCTCGGACAGGGCCCAAGAGACCCAGTACTTC.

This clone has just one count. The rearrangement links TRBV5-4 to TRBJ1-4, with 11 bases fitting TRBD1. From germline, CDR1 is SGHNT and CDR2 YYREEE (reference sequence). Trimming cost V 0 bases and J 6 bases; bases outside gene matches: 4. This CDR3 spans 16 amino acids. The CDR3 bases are TGTGCCAGCAGCTTGGCCCCGGGACAGGGGGATGAAAAACTGTTTTTT. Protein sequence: CASSLAPGQGDEKLFF.

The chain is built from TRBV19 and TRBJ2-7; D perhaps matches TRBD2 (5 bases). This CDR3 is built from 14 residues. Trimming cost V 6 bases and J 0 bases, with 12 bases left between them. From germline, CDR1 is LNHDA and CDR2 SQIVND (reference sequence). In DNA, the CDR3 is TGTGCCAGTAGCCGGACTGATATCTCCTACGAGCAGTACTTC. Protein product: CASSRTDISYEQYF.

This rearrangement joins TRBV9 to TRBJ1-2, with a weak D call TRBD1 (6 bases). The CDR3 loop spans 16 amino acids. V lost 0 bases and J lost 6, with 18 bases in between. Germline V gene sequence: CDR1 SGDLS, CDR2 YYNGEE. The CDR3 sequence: CASSVAQLQQGHGYTF. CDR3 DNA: TGTGCCAGCAGCGTAGCCCAACTGCAACAGGGTCATGGCTACACCTTC.

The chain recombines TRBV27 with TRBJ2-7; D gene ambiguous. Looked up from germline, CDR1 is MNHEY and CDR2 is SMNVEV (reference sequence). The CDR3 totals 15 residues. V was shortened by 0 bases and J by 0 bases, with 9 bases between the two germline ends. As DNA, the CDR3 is TGTGCCAGCAGTTTATCATTATCGAGCTCCTACGAGCAGTACTTC. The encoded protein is CASSLSLSSSYEQYF.

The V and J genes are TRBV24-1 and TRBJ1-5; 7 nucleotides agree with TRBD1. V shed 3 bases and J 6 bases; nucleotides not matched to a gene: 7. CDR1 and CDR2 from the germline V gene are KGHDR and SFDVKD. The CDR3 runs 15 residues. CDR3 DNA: TGTGCCACCAGTGATCCCAGACAGGGTGGTCAGCCCCAGCATTTT. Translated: CATSDPRQGGQPQHF.

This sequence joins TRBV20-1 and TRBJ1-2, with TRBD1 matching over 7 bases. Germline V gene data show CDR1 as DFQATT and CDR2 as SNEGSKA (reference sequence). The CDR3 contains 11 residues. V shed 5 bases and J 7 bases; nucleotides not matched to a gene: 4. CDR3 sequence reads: CSAGRTGGYTF. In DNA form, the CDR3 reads TGCAGTGCTGGGAGGACAGGTGGCTACACCTTC.

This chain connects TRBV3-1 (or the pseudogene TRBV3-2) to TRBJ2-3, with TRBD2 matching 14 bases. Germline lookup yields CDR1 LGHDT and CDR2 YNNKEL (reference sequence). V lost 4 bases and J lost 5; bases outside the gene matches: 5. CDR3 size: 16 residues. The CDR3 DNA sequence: TGTGCCAGCAGCCTTGGACTAGCGGGAGGAATAGATACGCAGTATTTT. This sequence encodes CASSLGLAGGIDTQYF.

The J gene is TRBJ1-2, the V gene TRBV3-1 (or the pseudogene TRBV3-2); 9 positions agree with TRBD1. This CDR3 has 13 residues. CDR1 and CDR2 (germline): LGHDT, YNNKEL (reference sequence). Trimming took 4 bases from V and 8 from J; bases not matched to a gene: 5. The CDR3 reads CASSLTGGPGYTF. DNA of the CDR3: TGTGCCAGCAGCCTAACAGGGGGCCCCGGCTACACCTTC.

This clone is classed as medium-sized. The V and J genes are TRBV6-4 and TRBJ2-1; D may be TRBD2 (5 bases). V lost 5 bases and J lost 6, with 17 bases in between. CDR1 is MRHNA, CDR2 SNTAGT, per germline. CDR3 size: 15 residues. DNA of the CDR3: TGTGCCAGCAGTCCTCGAAGCGGCGCCGTCAATGAGCAGTTCTTC. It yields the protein CASSPRSGAVNEQFF.